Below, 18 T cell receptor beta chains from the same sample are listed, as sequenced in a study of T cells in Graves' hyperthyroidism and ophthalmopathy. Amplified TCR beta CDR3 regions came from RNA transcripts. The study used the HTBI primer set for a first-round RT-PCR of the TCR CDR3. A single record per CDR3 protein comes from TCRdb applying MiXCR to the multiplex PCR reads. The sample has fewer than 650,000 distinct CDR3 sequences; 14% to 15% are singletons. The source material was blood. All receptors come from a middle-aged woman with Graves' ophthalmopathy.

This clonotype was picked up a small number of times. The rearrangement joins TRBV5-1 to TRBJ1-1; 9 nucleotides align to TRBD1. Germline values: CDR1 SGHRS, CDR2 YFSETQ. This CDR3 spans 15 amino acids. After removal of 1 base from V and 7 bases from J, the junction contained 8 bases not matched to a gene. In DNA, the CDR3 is TGCGCCAGCAGCTTGCCCAGGACAGGGGCTGATGAAGCTTTCTTT. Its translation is CASSLPRTGADEAFF. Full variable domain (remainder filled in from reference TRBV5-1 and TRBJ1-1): KAGVTQTPRYLIKTRGQQVTLSCSPISGHRSVSWYQQTPGQGLQFLFEYFSETQRNKGNFPGRFSGRQFSNSRSEMNVSTLELGDSALYLCASSLPRTGADEAFFGQGTRLTVV.

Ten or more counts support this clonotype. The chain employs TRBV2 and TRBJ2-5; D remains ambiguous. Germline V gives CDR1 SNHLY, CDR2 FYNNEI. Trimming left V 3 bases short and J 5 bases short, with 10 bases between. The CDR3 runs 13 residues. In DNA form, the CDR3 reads TGTGCCAGCAGTGAGTTACTTATGGAGACCCAGTACTTC. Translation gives CASSELLMETQYF.

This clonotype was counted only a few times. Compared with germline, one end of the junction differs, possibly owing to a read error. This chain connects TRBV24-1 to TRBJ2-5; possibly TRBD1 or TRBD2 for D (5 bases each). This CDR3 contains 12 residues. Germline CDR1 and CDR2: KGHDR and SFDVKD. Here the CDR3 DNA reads TGTGCCACTTCGGACAACTTACGGGGCGTGAACTTC. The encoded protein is CATSDNLRGVNF.

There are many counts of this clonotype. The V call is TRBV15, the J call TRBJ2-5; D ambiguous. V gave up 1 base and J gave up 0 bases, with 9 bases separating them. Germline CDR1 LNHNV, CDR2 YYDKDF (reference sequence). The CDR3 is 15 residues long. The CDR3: CATSRGSGDQETQYF. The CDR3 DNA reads TGTGCCACCAGCAGAGGCAGTGGCGACCAAGAGACCCAGTACTTC.

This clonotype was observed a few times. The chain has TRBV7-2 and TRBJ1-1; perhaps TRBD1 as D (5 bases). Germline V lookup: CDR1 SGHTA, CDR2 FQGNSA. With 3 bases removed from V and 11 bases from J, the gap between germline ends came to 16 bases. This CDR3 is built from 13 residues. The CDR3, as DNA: TGTGCCAGCAGCTTGGGACTCCTGGAGGGGGCTTTCTTT. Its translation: CASSLGLLEGAFF.

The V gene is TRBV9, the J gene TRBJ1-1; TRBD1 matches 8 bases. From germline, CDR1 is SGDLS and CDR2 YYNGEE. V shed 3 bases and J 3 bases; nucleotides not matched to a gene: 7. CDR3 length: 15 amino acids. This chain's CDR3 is CASSDFQGAYTEAFF. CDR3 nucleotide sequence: TGTGCCAGCAGCGACTTCCAGGGGGCGTACACTGAAGCTTTCTTT.

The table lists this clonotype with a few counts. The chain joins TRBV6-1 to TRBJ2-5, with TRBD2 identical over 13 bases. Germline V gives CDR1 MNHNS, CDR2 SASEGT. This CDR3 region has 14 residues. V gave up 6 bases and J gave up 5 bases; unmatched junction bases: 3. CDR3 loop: CASRATSGRETQYF. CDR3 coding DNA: TGTGCCAGCAGAGCGACTAGCGGGAGGGAGACCCAGTACTTC.

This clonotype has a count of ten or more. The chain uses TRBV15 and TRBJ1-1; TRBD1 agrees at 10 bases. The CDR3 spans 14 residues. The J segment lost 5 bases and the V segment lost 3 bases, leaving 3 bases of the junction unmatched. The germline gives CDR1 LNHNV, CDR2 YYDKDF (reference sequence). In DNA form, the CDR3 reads TGTGCCACCAGCAGCCAGGACAGGGGGACTGAAGCTTTCTTT. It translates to CATSSQDRGTEAFF.

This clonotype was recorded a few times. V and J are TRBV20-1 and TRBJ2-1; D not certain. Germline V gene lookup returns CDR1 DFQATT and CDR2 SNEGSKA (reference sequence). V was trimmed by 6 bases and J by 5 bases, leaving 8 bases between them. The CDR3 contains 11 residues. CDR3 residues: CSAGPDNEQFF. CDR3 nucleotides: TGCAGTGCCGGGCCCGACAATGAGCAGTTCTTC.

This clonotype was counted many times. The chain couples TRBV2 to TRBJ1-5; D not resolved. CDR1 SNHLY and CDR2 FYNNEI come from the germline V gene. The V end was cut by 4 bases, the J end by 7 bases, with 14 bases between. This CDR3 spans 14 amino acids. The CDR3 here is CASSGSGRRQPQHF. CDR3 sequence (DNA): TGTGCCAGCAGTGGGTCAGGTAGGAGACAGCCCCAGCATTTT.

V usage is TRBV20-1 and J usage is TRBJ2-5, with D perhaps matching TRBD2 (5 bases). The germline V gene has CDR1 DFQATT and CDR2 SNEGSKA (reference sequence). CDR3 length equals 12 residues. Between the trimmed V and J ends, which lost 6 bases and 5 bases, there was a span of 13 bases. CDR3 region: CSAGRPRETQYF. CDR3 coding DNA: TGCAGTGCAGGGAGACCACGGGAGACCCAGTACTTC.

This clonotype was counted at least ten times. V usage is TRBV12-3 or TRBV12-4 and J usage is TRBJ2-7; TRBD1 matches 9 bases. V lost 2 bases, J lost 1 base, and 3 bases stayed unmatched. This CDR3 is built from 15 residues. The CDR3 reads CASSLTGGFSYEQYF. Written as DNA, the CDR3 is TGTGCCAGCAGTTTAACAGGGGGCTTTTCCTACGAGCAGTACTTC.

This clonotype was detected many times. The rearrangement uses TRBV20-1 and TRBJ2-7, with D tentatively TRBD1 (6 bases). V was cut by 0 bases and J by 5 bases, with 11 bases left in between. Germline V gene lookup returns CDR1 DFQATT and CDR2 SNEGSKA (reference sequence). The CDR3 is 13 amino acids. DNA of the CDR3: TGCAGTGCTAGAGAGACAGGCCGGGACGAGCAGTACTTC. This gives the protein CSARETGRDEQYF.

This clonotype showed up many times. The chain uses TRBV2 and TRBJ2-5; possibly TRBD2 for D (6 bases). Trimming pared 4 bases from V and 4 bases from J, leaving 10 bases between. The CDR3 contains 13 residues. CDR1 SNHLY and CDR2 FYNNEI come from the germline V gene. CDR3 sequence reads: CASSVGSGETQYF. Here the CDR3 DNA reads TGTGCCAGCAGTGTGGGTAGCGGAGAGACCCAGTACTTC.

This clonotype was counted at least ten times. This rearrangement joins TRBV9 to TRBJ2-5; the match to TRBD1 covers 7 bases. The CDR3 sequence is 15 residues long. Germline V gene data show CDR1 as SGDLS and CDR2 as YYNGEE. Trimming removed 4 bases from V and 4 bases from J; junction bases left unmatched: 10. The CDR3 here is CASSSHRGVRETQYF. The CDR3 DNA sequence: TGTGCCAGCAGCTCCCACAGGGGTGTAAGAGAGACCCAGTACTTC.

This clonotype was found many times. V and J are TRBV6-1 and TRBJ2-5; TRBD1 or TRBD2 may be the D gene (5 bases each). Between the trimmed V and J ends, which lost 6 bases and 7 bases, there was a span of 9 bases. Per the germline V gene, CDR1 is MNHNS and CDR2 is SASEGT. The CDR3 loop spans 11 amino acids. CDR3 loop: CASRSGGTQYF. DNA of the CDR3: TGTGCCAGCAGGAGTGGGGGGACCCAGTACTTC.

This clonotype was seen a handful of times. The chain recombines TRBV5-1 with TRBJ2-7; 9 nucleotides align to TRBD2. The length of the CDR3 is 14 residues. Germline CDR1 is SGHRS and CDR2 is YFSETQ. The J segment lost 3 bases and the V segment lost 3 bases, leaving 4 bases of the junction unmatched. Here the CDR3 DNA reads TGCGCCAGCAGCTACAGGACTAGCGACTACGAGCAGTACTTC. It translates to CASSYRTSDYEQYF. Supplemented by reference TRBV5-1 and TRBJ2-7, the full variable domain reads KAGVTQTPRYLIKTRGQQVTLSCSPISGHRSVSWYQQTPGQGLQFLFEYFSETQRNKGNFPGRFSGRQFSNSRSEMNVSTLELGDSALYLCASSYRTSDYEQYFGPGTRLTVT.

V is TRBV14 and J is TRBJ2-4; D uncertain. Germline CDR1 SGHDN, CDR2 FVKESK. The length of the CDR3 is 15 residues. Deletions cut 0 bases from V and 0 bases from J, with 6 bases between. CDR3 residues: CASSQDTLAKNIQYF. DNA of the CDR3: TGTGCCAGCAGCCAAGATACCCTAGCCAAAAACATTCAGTACTTC.